The clone carrying this T cell receptor beta chain was seen a single time. This sample stems from a study of blood T cell repertoires in COVID-19. Study in general: COVID-19 samples from acute and convalescent phases originated in the United States, Italy and Spain. PBMCs, B-cell-depleted T cells, or T cells were the source of the cDNA or gDNA that made up the material.

V lost 2 bases, J lost 5 bases, and 13 bases lay in between. The CDR3 is made up of 15 amino acids. Germline values: CDR1 MNHNS, CDR2 SASEGT. Authors' analysis steps: Estimation of nucleated cell counts relied on the amplification of reference gene primers. Profiling relied on immunoSEQ multiplex PCR, and the TCRdb table lists in-frame clones only, not all of them. Clone size and V and J calls were adopted from that table, with D and trimming inferred from the DNA. Altogether about 190,000 clones are present, around 89% being singletons, with the ten largest covering approximately 0.62%. Sequenced material: peripheral blood. The chain links TRBV6-1 to TRBJ1-3, with a tentative D call TRBD1 (6 bases). This sequence was found in a man between 45 and 60 years old with acute or convalescent COVID-19. The CDR3: CASSESPQGRNTIYF. CDR3 in DNA: TGTGCCAGCAGTGAATCCCCCCAGGGGAGAAACACCATATATTTT.